The T cell receptor beta chain under discussion was sequenced for a study of T cell repertoires in cytomegalovirus infection. The overall study: The authors used CMV epitopes that were HLA-C-restricted (recently identified) and HLA-B-restricted (well studied). It was the public TCR beta signatures that indicated both CMV infection and matching HLA type. Study outcomes and limitations: Clonotype analysis showed dominance of the ex vivo response by HLA-C-restricted CMV-specific TCR beta clonotypes.

For this clonotype: As yet, its antigen is unknown.

TCRdb fed the reads into MiXCR, producing one record per CDR3 protein. The sample lists around 900,000 distinct CDR3 sequences, around 30% occurring once. This TCR came from a human donor in good health (CMV status not recorded). Some clones in this sample may be carry-over from other donors' samples. The material sequenced was cultured CD8+ T cells from PBMCs, taken from culture after CMV antigen stimulation.

For the CDR3, the DNA is TGTGCCAGCAGCTTAGCGGGGGGCTCCTTAGAGACCCAGTACTTC. Protein product: CASSLAGGSLETQYF. The chain couples TRBV7-8 to TRBJ2-5, with D perhaps being TRBD1 or TRBD2 (6 bases each). Trimming removed 0 bases from V and 4 bases from J, with 12 bases in between. CDR3 length: 15 residues. The germline CDR1 and CDR2 sequences are SGHVS and FQNEAQ.